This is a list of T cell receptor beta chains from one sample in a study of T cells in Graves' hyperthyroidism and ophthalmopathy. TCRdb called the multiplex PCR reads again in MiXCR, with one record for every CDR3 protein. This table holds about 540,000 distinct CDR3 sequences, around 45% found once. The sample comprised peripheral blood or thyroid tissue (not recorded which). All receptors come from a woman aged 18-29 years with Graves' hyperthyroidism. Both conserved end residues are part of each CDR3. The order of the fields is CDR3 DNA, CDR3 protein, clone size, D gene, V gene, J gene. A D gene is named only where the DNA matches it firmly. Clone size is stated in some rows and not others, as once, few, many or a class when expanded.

CDR3nt: TGTGCCACCAGCAGAGTGGAGGGCAGCGAAGCTTTCTTT
CDR3aa: CATSRVEGSEAFF
abundance: many
d_gene: NA
v_gene: TRBV15
j_gene: TRBJ1-1

CDR3nt: TGCAGCGTGGTGACCGGGTTGGGCACTGAAGCTTTCTTT
CDR3aa: CSVVTGLGTEAFF
abundance: many
d_gene: NA
v_gene: TRBV29-1
j_gene: TRBJ1-1

CDR3nt: TGTGCCAGCAGCCGGAGATTGCCGTCCGAGCAGTACTTC
CDR3aa: CASSRRLPSEQYF
abundance: many
d_gene: NA
v_gene: TRBV7-2
j_gene: TRBJ2-7

CDR3nt: TGCAGCTTGTCCAGGGGGAGCTACACCTTC
CDR3aa: CSLSRGSYTF
abundance: NA
d_gene: TRBD1
v_gene: TRBV29-1
j_gene: TRBJ1-2

CDR3nt: TGTGCCAGCAGCCCAGGGACTAGCGGGAGGGGCGAGCAGTACTTC
CDR3aa: CASSPGTSGRGEQYF
abundance: many
d_gene: TRBD2
v_gene: TRBV7-9
j_gene: TRBJ2-7

CDR3nt: TGCAGTGCTAAACTCATAGGGTCTTACAATGAGCAGTTCTTC
CDR3aa: CSAKLIGSYNEQFF
abundance: NA
d_gene: NA
v_gene: TRBV20-1
j_gene: TRBJ2-1

CDR3nt: TGCGCCAGCAGCCATACCGGGACAGGGGCTCAGCCCCAGCATTTT
CDR3aa: CASSHTGTGAQPQHF
abundance: NA
d_gene: TRBD1
v_gene: TRBV7-9
j_gene: TRBJ1-5

CDR3nt: TGTGCCAGCAGCGAGGGACAGGCCTACAATCAGCCCCAGCATTTT
CDR3aa: CASSEGQAYNQPQHF
abundance: many
d_gene: TRBD1
v_gene: TRBV2
j_gene: TRBJ1-5

CDR3nt: TGCAGCGTTCGACTAGCTCAAGATACGCAGTATTTT
CDR3aa: CSVRLAQDTQYF
abundance: once
d_gene: TRBD2
v_gene: TRBV29-1
j_gene: TRBJ2-3

CDR3nt: TGTGCCAGCAGTGAAGGGGCGGCCCAAACCGTCTACGAGCAGTACTTC
CDR3aa: CASSEGAAQTVYEQYF
abundance: NA
d_gene: NA
v_gene: TRBV25-1
j_gene: TRBJ2-7

CDR3nt: TGCAGCCTCCGGGACAGGGGACCGGCTGAAGCTTTCTTT
CDR3aa: CSLRDRGPAEAFF
abundance: many
d_gene: TRBD1
v_gene: TRBV29-1
j_gene: TRBJ1-1

CDR3nt: TGTGCCACCAGTGATTTGTCCCGGAGCAACACCGGGGAGCTGTTTTTT
CDR3aa: CATSDLSRSNTGELFF
abundance: few
d_gene: NA
v_gene: TRBV24-1
j_gene: TRBJ2-2

CDR3nt: TGTGCCAGCAGCGGGGACAGGGCGAACTATGGCTACACCTTC
CDR3aa: CASSGDRANYGYTF
abundance: NA
d_gene: TRBD1
v_gene: TRBV12-3/TRBV12-4
j_gene: TRBJ1-2

CDR3nt: TGTGCCAGCAGCTTAGGCCGCAGGGAAGCGGATGGCTACACCTTC
CDR3aa: CASSLGRREADGYTF
abundance: many
d_gene: NA
v_gene: TRBV13
j_gene: TRBJ1-2

CDR3nt: TGTGCCAGCAACAGGGGCTGGGATCAGCCCCAGCATTTT
CDR3aa: CASNRGWDQPQHF
abundance: many
d_gene: TRBD1
v_gene: TRBV2
j_gene: TRBJ1-5

CDR3nt: TGTGCCAGCAGCGTCGGGACAGGAAGGACTGAAGCTTTCTTT
CDR3aa: CASSVGTGRTEAFF
abundance: few
d_gene: TRBD1
v_gene: TRBV9
j_gene: TRBJ1-1

CDR3nt: TGTGCCACCAGGACAAACCGGGACGCCACAGATACGCAGTATTTT
CDR3aa: CATRTNRDATDTQYF
abundance: many
d_gene: NA
v_gene: TRBV24-1
j_gene: TRBJ2-3

CDR3nt: TGTGCCGTAAAGGGACAGGGGGTTTATTCACCCCTCCACTTT
CDR3aa: CAVKGQGVYSPLHF
abundance: NA
d_gene: TRBD1
v_gene: TRBV10-3
j_gene: TRBJ1-6

CDR3nt: TGTGCCATCAGACGACAACTAGGGTTTATGTACGAGCAGTACTTC
CDR3aa: CAIRRQLGFMYEQYF
abundance: NA
d_gene: NA
v_gene: TRBV10-3
j_gene: TRBJ2-7

CDR3nt: TGTGCCAGCAGCAACCTCAGGGATAATTCACCCCTCCACTTT
CDR3aa: CASSNLRDNSPLHF
abundance: many
d_gene: NA
v_gene: TRBV9
j_gene: TRBJ1-6

CDR3nt: TGTGCCAGCAGTGACTCAACGGGTTGCCCTGAAGCTTTCTTT
CDR3aa: CASSDSTGCPEAFF
abundance: few
d_gene: NA
v_gene: TRBV6-4
j_gene: TRBJ1-1

CDR3nt: TGTGCCAGCAGTTCTGGGACAGGGGGGACCCAGTACTTC
CDR3aa: CASSSGTGGTQYF
abundance: NA
d_gene: TRBD1
v_gene: TRBV6-5
j_gene: TRBJ2-5

CDR3nt: TGTGCCAGCAGCCTAAGCGGTGCGGGAGGGACTGAAGCTTTCTTT
CDR3aa: CASSLSGAGGTEAFF
abundance: NA
d_gene: NA
v_gene: TRBV7-2
j_gene: TRBJ1-1

CDR3nt: TGCGCCAGCAGCTTGGACCCCGCTTTGAACACTGAAGCTTTCTTT
CDR3aa: CASSLDPALNTEAFF
abundance: few
d_gene: NA
v_gene: TRBV5-1
j_gene: TRBJ1-1

CDR3nt: TGTGCCACCAGCTCAAGATCCGGGTTTGGGGCTTTCTTT
CDR3aa: CATSSRSGFGAFF
abundance: many
d_gene: NA
v_gene: TRBV15
j_gene: TRBJ1-1

CDR3nt: TGCAGTGCTAGAGACCGGATGAACACTGAAGCTTTCTTT
CDR3aa: CSARDRMNTEAFF
abundance: few
d_gene: NA
v_gene: TRBV20-1
j_gene: TRBJ1-1

CDR3nt: TGTGCCAGCAGAGTTAGTGACAGCACTGAAGCTTTCTTT
CDR3aa: CASRVSDSTEAFF
abundance: once
d_gene: NA
v_gene: TRBV2
j_gene: TRBJ1-1

CDR3nt: TGTGCCAGCTCCAGGGAACATAGCAATCAGCCCCAGCATTTT
CDR3aa: CASSREHSNQPQHF
abundance: few
d_gene: NA
v_gene: TRBV19
j_gene: TRBJ1-5

CDR3nt: TGTGCCAGCAGCGGGGAATACGAGCAGTACTTC
CDR3aa: CASSGEYEQYF
abundance: NA
d_gene: NA
v_gene: TRBV11-3
j_gene: TRBJ2-7

CDR3nt: TGTGCCAGCAGAACGGAGAGGGCTGCGGGGGAGACCCAGTACTTC
CDR3aa: CASRTERAAGETQYF
abundance: NA
d_gene: NA
v_gene: TRBV25-1
j_gene: TRBJ2-5

CDR3nt: TGTGCCAGCAGCTCACAGGGGTTCAATCAGCCCCAGCATTTT
CDR3aa: CASSSQGFNQPQHF
abundance: many
d_gene: TRBD1
v_gene: TRBV25-1
j_gene: TRBJ1-5

CDR3nt: TGCAGTGCTAGAACGGGGGGCGGGGAGCTGTTTTTT
CDR3aa: CSARTGGGELFF
abundance: NA
d_gene: TRBD2
v_gene: TRBV20-1
j_gene: TRBJ2-2

CDR3nt: TGTGCCATCAGTGAGCCGGGACAGGGAAGGACTGAAGCTTTCTTT
CDR3aa: CAISEPGQGRTEAFF
abundance: many
d_gene: TRBD1
v_gene: TRBV10-3
j_gene: TRBJ1-1

CDR3nt: TGTGCCAGCAGTTACGACTTGGACAGGGTCTATGGCTACACCTTC
CDR3aa: CASSYDLDRVYGYTF
abundance: NA
d_gene: TRBD1
v_gene: TRBV25-1
j_gene: TRBJ1-2

CDR3nt: TGTGCCAGCCTGGCGGGGATTGTTGGGGACGGGGAGCTGTTTTTT
CDR3aa: CASLAGIVGDGELFF
abundance: once
d_gene: NA
v_gene: TRBV7-2
j_gene: TRBJ2-2

CDR3nt: TGTGCCAGCAGGTCAGGACAGGGCCTCCAAGAGACCCAGTACTTC
CDR3aa: CASRSGQGLQETQYF
abundance: NA
d_gene: TRBD1
v_gene: TRBV7-9
j_gene: TRBJ2-5

CDR3nt: TGCAGCGTTGAATGGGATGAAGCTTTCTTT
CDR3aa: CSVEWDEAFF
abundance: many
d_gene: NA
v_gene: TRBV29-1
j_gene: TRBJ1-1

CDR3nt: TGCGCCAGCAGCTCCACTGGGACAGGTGAAGAGCAGTACTTC
CDR3aa: CASSSTGTGEEQYF
abundance: NA
d_gene: TRBD1
v_gene: TRBV5-1
j_gene: TRBJ2-7

CDR3nt: TGTGCCAGCAGTGAGGTTTGGCAGCCCGGGGAGCTGTTTTTT
CDR3aa: CASSEVWQPGELFF
abundance: NA
d_gene: NA
v_gene: TRBV2
j_gene: TRBJ2-2

CDR3nt: TGTGCCACCAGCAGGGGGCGAGGTGAAAAACTGTTTTTT
CDR3aa: CATSRGRGEKLFF
abundance: NA
d_gene: NA
v_gene: TRBV15
j_gene: TRBJ1-4

CDR3nt: TGCAGCGTAGGGGACAGCGGTAACTATGGCTACACCTTC
CDR3aa: CSVGDSGNYGYTF
abundance: NA
d_gene: TRBD1
v_gene: TRBV29-1
j_gene: TRBJ1-2

CDR3nt: TGTGCCAGCAGCTCCCCATCTTTCGCAGGAGGGGTGGGGGAGACCCAGTACTTC
CDR3aa: CASSSPSFAGGVGETQYF
abundance: NA
d_gene: NA
v_gene: TRBV7-9
j_gene: TRBJ2-5

CDR3nt: TGTGCCAGCAGTGTTGGACCGCTCCTTTCCTACGAGCAGTACTTC
CDR3aa: CASSVGPLLSYEQYF
abundance: few
d_gene: NA
v_gene: TRBV6-5
j_gene: TRBJ2-7

CDR3nt: TGCAGCGTTGAACGGGGTAGAGAGACCCAGTACTTC
CDR3aa: CSVERGRETQYF
abundance: many
d_gene: NA
v_gene: TRBV29-1
j_gene: TRBJ2-5

CDR3nt: TGTGCCAGCAGAGGGACGGGTCTCTATGGCTACACCTTC
CDR3aa: CASRGTGLYGYTF
abundance: few
d_gene: NA
v_gene: TRBV13
j_gene: TRBJ1-2

CDR3nt: TGTGCCAGCAGCGAGTACGCTGGCGGTAGCACCTACGAGCAGTACTTC
CDR3aa: CASSEYAGGSTYEQYF
abundance: many
d_gene: NA
v_gene: TRBV2
j_gene: TRBJ2-7

CDR3nt: TGTGCTAGCAGCTTACCTACCGGGGAGCTGTTTTTT
CDR3aa: CASSLPTGELFF
abundance: many
d_gene: NA
v_gene: TRBV7-9
j_gene: TRBJ2-2

CDR3nt: TGTGCCACCAGTGATAGTTATGGGACGGCATATGGCTACACCTTC
CDR3aa: CATSDSYGTAYGYTF
abundance: many
d_gene: NA
v_gene: TRBV24-1
j_gene: TRBJ1-2

CDR3nt: TGCAGCAGTGATCTTGCCAGGTCGAACACCGGGGAGCTGTTTTTT
CDR3aa: CSSDLARSNTGELFF
abundance: NA
d_gene: NA
v_gene: TRBV29-1
j_gene: TRBJ2-2

CDR3nt: TGTGCCAGCAGGCCCCGACAGGGAGGCAATCAGCCCCAGCATTTT
CDR3aa: CASRPRQGGNQPQHF
abundance: many
d_gene: TRBD1
v_gene: TRBV2
j_gene: TRBJ1-5

CDR3nt: TGTGCCAGCAGTAAGAGCTCCTATAATTCACCCCTCCACTTT
CDR3aa: CASSKSSYNSPLHF
abundance: once
d_gene: NA
v_gene: TRBV2
j_gene: TRBJ1-6

CDR3nt: TGTGCCAGCGGACCGACCTACGAGCAGTACTTC
CDR3aa: CASGPTYEQYF
abundance: few
d_gene: NA
v_gene: TRBV2
j_gene: TRBJ2-7

CDR3nt: TGCAGTGCTTTCTACGAGCAGTACTTC
CDR3aa: CSAFYEQYF
abundance: few
d_gene: NA
v_gene: TRBV20-1
j_gene: TRBJ2-7

CDR3nt: TGTGCCAGCAGCCGTGTTGGCGGCAATGAGCAGTTCTTC
CDR3aa: CASSRVGGNEQFF
abundance: NA
d_gene: NA
v_gene: TRBV7-2
j_gene: TRBJ2-1